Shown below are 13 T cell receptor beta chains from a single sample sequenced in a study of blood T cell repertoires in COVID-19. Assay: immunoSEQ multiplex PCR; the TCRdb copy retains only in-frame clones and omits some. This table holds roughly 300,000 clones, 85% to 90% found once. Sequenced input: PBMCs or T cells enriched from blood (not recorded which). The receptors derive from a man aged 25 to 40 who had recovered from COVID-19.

CDR3 bases: TGTGCCACAAGGACTGACCTCGGTGGCTACACCTTC. The encoded protein is CATRTDLGGYTF. J is TRBJ1-2 and V is TRBV6-4, with D unresolved. The CDR3 is 12 amino acids. Trimming removed 10 bases at V and 7 bases at J, with 16 bases between. Per germline, CDR1 MRHNA and CDR2 SNTAGT.

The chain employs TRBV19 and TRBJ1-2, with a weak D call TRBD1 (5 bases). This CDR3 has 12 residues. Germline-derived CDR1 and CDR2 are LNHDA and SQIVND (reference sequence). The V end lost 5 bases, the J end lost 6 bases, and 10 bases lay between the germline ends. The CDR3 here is CASSWGGDGYTF. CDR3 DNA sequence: TGTGCCAGTAGTTGGGGAGGGGATGGCTACACCTTC.

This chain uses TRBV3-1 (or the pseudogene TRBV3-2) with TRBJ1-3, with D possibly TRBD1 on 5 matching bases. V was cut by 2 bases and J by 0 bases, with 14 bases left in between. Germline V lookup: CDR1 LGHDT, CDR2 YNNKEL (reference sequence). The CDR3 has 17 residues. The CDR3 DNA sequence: TGTGCCAGCAGCCAACGGCCTCAGGGATTCTCTGGAAACACCATATATTTT. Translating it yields CASSQRPQGFSGNTIYF.

CDR3 amino acids: CASSIDLAGGSTDTQYF. For the CDR3, the DNA is TGTGCCAGTAGTATAGACCTAGCGGGAGGAAGCACAGATACGCAGTATTTT. The chain carries TRBV19 and TRBJ2-3, with TRBD2 matching over 11 bases. This CDR3 has 17 residues. V dropped 0 bases and J dropped 0; count of bases not matched to a gene: 2. Per germline, CDR1 LNHDA and CDR2 SQIVND (reference sequence).

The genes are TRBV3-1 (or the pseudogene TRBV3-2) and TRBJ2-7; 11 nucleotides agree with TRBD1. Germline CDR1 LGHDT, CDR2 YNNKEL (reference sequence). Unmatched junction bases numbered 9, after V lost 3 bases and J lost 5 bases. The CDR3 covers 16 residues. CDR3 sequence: CASSHAGTGGTDEQYF. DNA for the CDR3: TGTGCCAGCAGCCACGCCGGGACAGGGGGTACCGACGAGCAGTACTTC.

CDR3 coding DNA: TGTGCCAGCAGTTTATCGTCGGGACAGGGGACGGATACGCAGTATTTT. Residues: CASSLSSGQGTDTQYF. The rearrangement joins TRBV27 to TRBJ2-3; TRBD1 matches at 10 bases. Germline CDR1 MNHEY, CDR2 SMNVEV (reference sequence). The CDR3 contains 16 residues. Trimming cost V 0 bases and J 6 bases; bases outside gene matches: 6.

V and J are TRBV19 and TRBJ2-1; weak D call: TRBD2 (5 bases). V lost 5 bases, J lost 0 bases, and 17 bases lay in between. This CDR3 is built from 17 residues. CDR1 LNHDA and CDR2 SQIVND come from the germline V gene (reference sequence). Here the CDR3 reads CASSWGSAQSSYNEQFF. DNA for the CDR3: TGTGCCAGTAGTTGGGGTAGCGCCCAGAGCTCCTACAATGAGCAGTTCTTC.

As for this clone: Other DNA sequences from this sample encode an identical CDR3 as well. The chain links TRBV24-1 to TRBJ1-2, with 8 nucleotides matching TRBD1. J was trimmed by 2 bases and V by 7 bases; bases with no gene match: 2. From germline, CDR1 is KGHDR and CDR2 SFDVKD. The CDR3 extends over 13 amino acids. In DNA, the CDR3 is TGTGCCACCAGCACAGGGGGGAACTATGGCTACACCTTC. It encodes CATSTGGNYGYTF.

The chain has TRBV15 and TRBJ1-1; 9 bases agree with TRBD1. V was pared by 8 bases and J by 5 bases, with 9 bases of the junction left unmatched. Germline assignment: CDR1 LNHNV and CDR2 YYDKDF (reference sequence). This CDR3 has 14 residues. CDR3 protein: CATRRDRVETEAFF. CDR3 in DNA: TGTGCCACCCGCCGGGACAGGGTAGAAACTGAAGCTTTCTTT. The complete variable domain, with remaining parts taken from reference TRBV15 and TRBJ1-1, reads DAMVIQNPRYQVTQFGKPVTLSCSQTLNHNVMYWYQQKSSQAPKLLFHYYDKDFNNEADTPDNFQSRRPNTSFCFLDIRSPGLGDTAMYLCATRRDRVETEAFFGQGTRLTVV.

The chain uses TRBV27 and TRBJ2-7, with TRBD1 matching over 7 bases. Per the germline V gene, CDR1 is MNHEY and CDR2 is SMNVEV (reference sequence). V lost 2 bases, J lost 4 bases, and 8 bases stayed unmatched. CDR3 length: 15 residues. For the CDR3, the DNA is TGTGCCAGCAGTTTAGGACAGGTACCCCTGTACGAGCAGTACTTC. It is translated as CASSLGQVPLYEQYF.

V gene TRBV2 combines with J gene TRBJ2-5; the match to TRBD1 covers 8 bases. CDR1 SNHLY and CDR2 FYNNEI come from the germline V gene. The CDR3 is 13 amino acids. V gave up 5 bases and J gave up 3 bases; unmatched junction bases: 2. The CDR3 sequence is CASSPDREETQYF. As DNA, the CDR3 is TGTGCCAGCAGTCCGGACAGGGAAGAGACCCAGTACTTC.

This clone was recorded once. The DNA of the CDR3 is TGTGCCAGCAGTTTCCCGGGGCGCGGGGTGAACACTGAAGCTTTCTTT. It encodes CASSFPGRGVNTEAFF. This chain connects TRBV28 to TRBJ1-1, with D possibly being TRBD1 (5 bases). The V and J ends lost 3 bases and 0 bases respectively, with 14 bases between them. Per germline, CDR1 MDHEN and CDR2 SYDVKM. The CDR3 is made up of 16 amino acids.

CDR3 nucleotides: TGTGCCAGCAGGGGGGGGGACAGGGCCGCTGAGCAGTTCTTC. Encoded protein: CASRGGDRAAEQFF. This chain uses TRBV27 with TRBJ2-1, with TRBD1 identical over 9 bases. The V segment lost 6 bases and the J segment 9 bases; nucleotides outside the gene matches: 9. The germline V gene has CDR1 MNHEY and CDR2 SMNVEV (reference sequence). The CDR3 loop spans 14 amino acids.